This T cell receptor beta chain stems from a study of T cell responses to AZD1222 COVID-19 vaccine. Study results and caveats: Dominant at 160-218 and 743-854, vaccine-associated CD4 TCRs also spanned spike.

Germline loops: CDR1 SNHLY, CDR2 FYNNEI. This CDR3 comprises 15 residues. V gave up 6 bases and J gave up 0 bases; unmatched junction bases: 3. This clone was observed a few times. Antigen unknown. Repertoires were generated with immunoSEQ multiplex PCR, while TCRdb's copy carries only in-frame clones and drops some. Here the sample spans 150,000 to 200,000 clones, roughly nine tenths being singletons. Sequences were derived from peripheral blood, sampled 28 days after the second AZD1222 dose. The receptor was isolated from an adult who received the AZD1222 COVID-19 vaccine. The V gene is TRBV2, the J gene TRBJ2-5; 11 bases are a match to TRBD2. CDR3 bases: TGTGCCAGCAGCGGGACTAGCGGATACCAAGAGACCCAGTACTTC. It translates to CASSGTSGYQETQYF.